Sequencing of this T cell receptor (beta chain) was carried out in a study of type 1 regulatory T cells. Study-level information: This in vitro CD4 product, T-allo10, is enriched for Tr1 cells and alloantigen-specific.

The CDR3 has 16 amino acids. The germline V gene encodes CDR1 SGHVS and CDR2 FQNEAQ. TCRdb reprocessed the reads with MiXCR, giving one entry per CDR3 protein. The sample lists roughly 68,000 distinct CDR3 sequences; nearly 65% were seen once. Graft donor-derived T-allo10 cells were described as host-alloantigen-specific, anergic, and alloantigen-specifically suppressive. This clonotype was recorded a few times. The target antigen is unknown. The junction does not match germline at one end; this may be a read error. The sample taken for sequencing was cultured T cells, either the whole culture or a sorted T cell fraction (not recorded which). The subset is: Tr1-enriched cell product generated in vitro against host alloantigens. The sequence was obtained from a human donor in good health. This chain uses TRBV7-8 with TRBJ1-1; D gene unclear. The CDR3: CASSSRRGFVNTEAFF. The CDR3 nucleotides read TGTGCCAGCAGCTCTCGTCGAGGATTCGTGAATACTGAAGCTTTCTTT.